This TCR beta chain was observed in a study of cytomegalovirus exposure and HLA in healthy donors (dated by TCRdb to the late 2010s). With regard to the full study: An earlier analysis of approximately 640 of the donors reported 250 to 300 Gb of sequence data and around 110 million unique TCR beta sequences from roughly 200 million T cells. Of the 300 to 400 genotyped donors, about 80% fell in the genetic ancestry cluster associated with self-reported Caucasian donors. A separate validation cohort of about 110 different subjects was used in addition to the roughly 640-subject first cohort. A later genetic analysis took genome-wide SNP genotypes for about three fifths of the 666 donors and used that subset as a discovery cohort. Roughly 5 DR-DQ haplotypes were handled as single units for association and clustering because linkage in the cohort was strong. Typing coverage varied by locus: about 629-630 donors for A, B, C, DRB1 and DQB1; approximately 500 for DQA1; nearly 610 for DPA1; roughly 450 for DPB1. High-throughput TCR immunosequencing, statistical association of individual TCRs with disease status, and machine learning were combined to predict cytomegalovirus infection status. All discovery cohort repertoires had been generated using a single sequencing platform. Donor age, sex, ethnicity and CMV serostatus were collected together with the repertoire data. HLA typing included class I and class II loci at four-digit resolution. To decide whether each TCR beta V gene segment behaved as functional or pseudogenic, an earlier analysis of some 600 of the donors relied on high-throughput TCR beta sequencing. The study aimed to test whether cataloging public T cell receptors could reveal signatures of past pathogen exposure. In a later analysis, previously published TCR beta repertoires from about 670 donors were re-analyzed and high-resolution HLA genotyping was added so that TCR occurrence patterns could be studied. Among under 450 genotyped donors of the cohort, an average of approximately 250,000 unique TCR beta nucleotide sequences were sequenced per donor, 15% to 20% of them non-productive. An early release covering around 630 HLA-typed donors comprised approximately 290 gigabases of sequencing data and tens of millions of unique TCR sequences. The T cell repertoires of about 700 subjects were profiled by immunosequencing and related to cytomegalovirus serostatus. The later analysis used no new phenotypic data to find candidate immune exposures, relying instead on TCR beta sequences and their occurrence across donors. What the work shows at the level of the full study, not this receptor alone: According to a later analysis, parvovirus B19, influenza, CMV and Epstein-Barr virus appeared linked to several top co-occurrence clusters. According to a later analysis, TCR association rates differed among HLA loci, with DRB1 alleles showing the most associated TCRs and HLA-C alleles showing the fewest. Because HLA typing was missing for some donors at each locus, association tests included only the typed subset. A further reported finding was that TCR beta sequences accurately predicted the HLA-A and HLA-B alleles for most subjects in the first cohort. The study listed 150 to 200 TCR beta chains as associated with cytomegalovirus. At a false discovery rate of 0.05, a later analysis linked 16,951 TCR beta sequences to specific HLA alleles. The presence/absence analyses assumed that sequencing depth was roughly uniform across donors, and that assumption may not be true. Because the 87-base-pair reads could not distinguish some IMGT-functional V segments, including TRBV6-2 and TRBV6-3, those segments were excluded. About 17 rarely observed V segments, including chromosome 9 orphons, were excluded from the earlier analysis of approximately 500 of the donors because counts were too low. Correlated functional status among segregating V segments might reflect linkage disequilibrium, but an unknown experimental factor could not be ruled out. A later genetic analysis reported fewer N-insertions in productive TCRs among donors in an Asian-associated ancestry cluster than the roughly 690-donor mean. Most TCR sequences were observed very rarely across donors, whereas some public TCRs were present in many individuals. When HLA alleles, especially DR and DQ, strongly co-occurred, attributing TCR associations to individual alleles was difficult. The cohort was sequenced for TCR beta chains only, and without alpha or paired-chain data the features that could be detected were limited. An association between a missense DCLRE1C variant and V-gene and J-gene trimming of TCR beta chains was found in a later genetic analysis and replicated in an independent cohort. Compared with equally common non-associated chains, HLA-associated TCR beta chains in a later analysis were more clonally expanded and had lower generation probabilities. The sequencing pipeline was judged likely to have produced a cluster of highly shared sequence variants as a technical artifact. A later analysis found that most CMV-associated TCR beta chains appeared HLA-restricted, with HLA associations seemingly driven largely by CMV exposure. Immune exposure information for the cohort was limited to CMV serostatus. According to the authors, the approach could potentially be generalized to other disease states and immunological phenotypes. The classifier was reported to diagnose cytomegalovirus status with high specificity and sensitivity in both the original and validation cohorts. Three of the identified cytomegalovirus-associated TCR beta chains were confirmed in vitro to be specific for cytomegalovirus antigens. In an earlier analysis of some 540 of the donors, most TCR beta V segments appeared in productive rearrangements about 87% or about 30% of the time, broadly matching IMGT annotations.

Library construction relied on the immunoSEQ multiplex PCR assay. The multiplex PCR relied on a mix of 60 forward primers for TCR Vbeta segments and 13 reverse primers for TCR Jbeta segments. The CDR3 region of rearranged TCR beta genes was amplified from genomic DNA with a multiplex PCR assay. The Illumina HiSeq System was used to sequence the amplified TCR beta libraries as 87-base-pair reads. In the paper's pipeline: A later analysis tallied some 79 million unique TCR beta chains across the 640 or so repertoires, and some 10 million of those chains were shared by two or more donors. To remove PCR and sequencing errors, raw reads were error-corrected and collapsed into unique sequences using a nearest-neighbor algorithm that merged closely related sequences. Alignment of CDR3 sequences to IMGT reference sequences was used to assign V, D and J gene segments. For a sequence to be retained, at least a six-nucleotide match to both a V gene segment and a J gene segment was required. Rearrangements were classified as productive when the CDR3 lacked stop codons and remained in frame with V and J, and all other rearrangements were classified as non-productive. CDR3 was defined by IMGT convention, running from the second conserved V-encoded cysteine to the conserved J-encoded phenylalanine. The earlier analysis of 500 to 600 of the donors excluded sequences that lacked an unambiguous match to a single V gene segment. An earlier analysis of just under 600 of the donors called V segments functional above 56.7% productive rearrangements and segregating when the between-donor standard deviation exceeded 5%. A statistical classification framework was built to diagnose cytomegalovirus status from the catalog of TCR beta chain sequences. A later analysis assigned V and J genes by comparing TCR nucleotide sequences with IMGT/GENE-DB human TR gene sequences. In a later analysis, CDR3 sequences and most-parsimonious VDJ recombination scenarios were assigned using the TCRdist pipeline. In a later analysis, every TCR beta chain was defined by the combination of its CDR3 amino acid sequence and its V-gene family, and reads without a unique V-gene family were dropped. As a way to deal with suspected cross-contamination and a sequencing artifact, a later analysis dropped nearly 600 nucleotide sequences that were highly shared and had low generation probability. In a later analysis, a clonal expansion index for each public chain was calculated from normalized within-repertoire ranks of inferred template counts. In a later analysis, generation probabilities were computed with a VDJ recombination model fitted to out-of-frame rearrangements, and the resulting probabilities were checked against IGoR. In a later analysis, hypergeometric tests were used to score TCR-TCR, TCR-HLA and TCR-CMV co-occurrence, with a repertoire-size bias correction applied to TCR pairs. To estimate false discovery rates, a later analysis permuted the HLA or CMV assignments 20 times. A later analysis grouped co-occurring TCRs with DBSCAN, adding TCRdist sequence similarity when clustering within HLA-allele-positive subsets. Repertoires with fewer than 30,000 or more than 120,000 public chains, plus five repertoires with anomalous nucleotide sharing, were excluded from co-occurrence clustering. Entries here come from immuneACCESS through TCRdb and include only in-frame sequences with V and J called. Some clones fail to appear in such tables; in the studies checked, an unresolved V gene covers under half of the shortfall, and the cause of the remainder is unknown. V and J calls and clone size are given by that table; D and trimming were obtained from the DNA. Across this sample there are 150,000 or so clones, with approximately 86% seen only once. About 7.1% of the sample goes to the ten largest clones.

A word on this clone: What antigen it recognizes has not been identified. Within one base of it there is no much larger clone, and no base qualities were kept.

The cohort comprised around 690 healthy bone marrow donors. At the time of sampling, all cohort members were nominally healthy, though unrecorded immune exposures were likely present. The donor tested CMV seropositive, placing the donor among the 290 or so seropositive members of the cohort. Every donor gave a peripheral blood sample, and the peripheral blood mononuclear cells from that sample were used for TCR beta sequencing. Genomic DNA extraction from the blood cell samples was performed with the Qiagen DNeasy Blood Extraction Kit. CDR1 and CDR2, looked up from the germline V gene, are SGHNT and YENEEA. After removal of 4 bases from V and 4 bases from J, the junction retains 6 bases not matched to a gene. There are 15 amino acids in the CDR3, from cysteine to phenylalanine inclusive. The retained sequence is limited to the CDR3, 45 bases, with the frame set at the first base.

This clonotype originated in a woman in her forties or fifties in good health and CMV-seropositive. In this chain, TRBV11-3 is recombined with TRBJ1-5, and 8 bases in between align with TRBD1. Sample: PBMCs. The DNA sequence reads TGTGCCAGCAGCTCCGAGACAGGGGCGAATCAGCCCCAGCATTTT. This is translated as CASSSETGANQPQHF.